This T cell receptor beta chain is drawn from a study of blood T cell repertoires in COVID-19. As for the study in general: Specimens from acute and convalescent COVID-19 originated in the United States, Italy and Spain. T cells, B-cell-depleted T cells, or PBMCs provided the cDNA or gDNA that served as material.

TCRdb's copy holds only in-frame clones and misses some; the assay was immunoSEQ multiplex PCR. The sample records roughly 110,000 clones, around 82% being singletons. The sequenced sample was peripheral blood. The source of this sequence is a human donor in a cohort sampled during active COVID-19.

Written as DNA, the CDR3 is TGTGCCAGTAGTATGGGACTTACCGGGGAGCTGTTTTTT. Translating gives CASSMGLTGELFF. The rearrangement uses TRBV19 and TRBJ2-2; D is perhaps TRBD2 (6 bases). This CDR3 contains 13 residues. In germline, CDR1 is LNHDA, CDR2 SQIVND (reference sequence). V lost 3 bases, J lost 5 bases, and 7 bases lay in between.